This entry features one T cell receptor beta chain sequence. Its antigen remains unknown. The ends were cut back, 0 bases at V and 9 bases at J, with 6 bases in the middle. In germline, CDR1 is SGHTA, CDR2 FQGNSA. This CDR3 has 12 amino acids. The entry originates in a study of blood T cells in healthy people across ages. Study-wide results and caveats: The percentage of naive T cells correlated strongly with TCR beta diversity.

PCR was performed a second time for about 7 to 11 cycles using a sample-barcoded 5' primer and a J-beta primer mix. A tag from a template-switch adaptor with 12 random nucleotides marked each cDNA molecule. MiXCR, applied by TCRdb to the 5' RACE reads, yields one record per CDR3 protein. The sample holds some 670,000 distinct CDR3 sequences, around 50% seen once. This sequence joins TRBV7-2 and TRBJ2-1; D ambiguous. Sample: blood. The sequence derives from a woman older than 75 in good health. The CDR3, as DNA: TGTGCCAGCAGCTTAGCCTCGCGTGAGCAGTTCTTC. It is translated as CASSLASREQFF.